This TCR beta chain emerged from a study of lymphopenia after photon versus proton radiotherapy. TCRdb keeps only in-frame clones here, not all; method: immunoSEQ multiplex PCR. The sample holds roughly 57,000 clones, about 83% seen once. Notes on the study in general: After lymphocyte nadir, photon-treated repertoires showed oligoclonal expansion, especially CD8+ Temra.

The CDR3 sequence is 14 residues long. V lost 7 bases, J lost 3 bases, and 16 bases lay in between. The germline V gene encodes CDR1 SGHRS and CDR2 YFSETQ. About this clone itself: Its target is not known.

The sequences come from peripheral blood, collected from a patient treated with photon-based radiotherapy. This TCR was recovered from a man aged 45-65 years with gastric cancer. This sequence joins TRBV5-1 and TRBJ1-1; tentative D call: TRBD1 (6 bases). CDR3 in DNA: TGCGCCAGCGGCGGAACTGGGACATACACTGAAGCTTTCTTT. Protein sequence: CASGGTGTYTEAFF.